These T cell receptor beta chains were read from a single sample in a study of T cell changes during pregnancy in multiple sclerosis. Sequencing was performed with immunoSEQ multiplex PCR; in TCRdb, only in-frame clones are kept and a portion is missing. The sample includes more than 80,000 clones, under 95% of them seen just once. The input for sequencing was peripheral blood, taken before pregnancy. These receptors were taken from a female donor with multiple sclerosis, enrolled in a pregnancy study. The CDR3 runs from the conserved cysteine through the conserved F or W. D genes are given only for firm matches. For some rows the clone size is stated as once, few or many, or as a class when expanded; others skip it.

j_call v_call clone_size d_call cdr3_aa cdr3_nt
TRBJ2-3 TRBV2 - - CASGETGGTDTQYF TGTGCCAGCGGCGAGACAGGCGGCACAGATACGCAGTATTTT
TRBJ1-5 TRBV7-8 - - CASSFQGTLSSNQPQHF TGTGCCAGCAGCTTCCAGGGGACGCTGAGTAGCAATCAGCCCCAGCATTTT
TRBJ1-4 TRBV5-4 - - CASSFQGRYEKLFF TGTGCCAGCAGCTTTCAGGGGCGATATGAAAAACTGTTTTTT
TRBJ1-5 TRBV27 once - CASSPMGGPQHF TGTGCCAGCAGTCCCATGGGGGGGCCCCAGCATTTT
TRBJ1-3 TRBV7-9 - TRBD1 CASSSPIGTGVGNTIYF TGTGCCAGCAGCTCGCCGATTGGAACAGGGGTAGGAAACACCATATATTTT
TRBJ2-5 TRBV11-3 - TRBD2 CASSKAGSLGTQYF TGTGCCAGCAGTAAAGCGGGATCGTTGGGGACCCAGTACTTC
TRBJ1-1 TRBV5-4 - - CASSPSSGGLGTEAFF TGTGCCAGCAGCCCCTCATCCGGGGGGCTGGGCACTGAAGCTTTCTTT
TRBJ2-7 TRBV30 - TRBD1 CAWSPGQGHHEQYF TGTGCCTGGAGCCCGGGACAGGGGCACCACGAGCAGTACTTC
TRBJ2-4 TRBV7-9 - - CASSLSQGENIQYF TGTGCCAGCAGCTTAAGCCAGGGCGAAAACATTCAGTACTTC
TRBJ2-1 TRBV14 - TRBD1 CASTSDRTRYHEQFF TGTGCCAGCACCTCGGACAGGACCCGATACCATGAGCAGTTCTTC
TRBJ2-1 TRBV7-8 - - CASRDRDSSYNEQFF TGTGCCAGCAGAGACCGGGACTCCTCCTACAATGAGCAGTTCTTC
TRBJ2-1 TRBV7-9 - TRBD2 CASRPEIAGVLEQFF TGTGCCAGCAGGCCTGAGATAGCGGGAGTTCTTGAGCAGTTCTTC
TRBJ2-3 TRBV7-2 - TRBD2 CASSLLLAGGTDTQYF TGTGCCAGCAGCTTACTTCTAGCGGGAGGCACAGATACGCAGTATTTT
TRBJ2-7 TRBV28 - TRBD2 CASSPLSTSGFYEQYF TGTGCCAGCAGTCCTTTGTCTACTAGCGGCTTCTACGAGCAGTACTTC